What follows are 5 T cell receptor beta chains derived from one specimen sequenced in a study of beta chain features in type 1 diabetes. Sequencing targeted expressed TCRB transcripts, as all isolated RNA had been reverse transcribed. The assay was immunoSEQ multiplex PCR, and TCRdb's table has in-frame clones only and misses some. The sample has fewer than 900,000 clones; about 17% are singletons. Sequenced input: naive CD4+ T cells from blood. Receptors were obtained from a woman aged 18-29 years in good health.

V is TRBV28 and J is TRBJ2-1; D tentatively fits TRBD1 or TRBD2 (6 bases each). The CDR3 contains 14 residues. V was cut by 2 bases and J by 9 bases, with 14 bases left in between. CDR1 is MDHEN, CDR2 SYDVKM, per germline. CDR3 amino acids: CASSLGGRPLEQFF. The DNA for the CDR3 is TGTGCCAGCAGTTTAGGGGGGCGCCCTCTTGAGCAGTTCTTC.

The rearrangement uses TRBV28 and TRBJ2-7; TRBD1 agrees at 9 bases. CDR1 is MDHEN, CDR2 SYDVKM, per germline. After removal of 5 bases from V and 7 bases from J, the junction contained 3 bases not matched to a gene. This CDR3 comprises 12 residues. The CDR3 region has the DNA TGTGCCAGCAGTATAGACAGGGGGGAGCAGTACTTC. This codes for CASSIDRGEQYF. The full variable domain, with the rest looked up from reference TRBV28 and TRBJ2-7, is DVKVTQSSRYLVKRTGEKVFLECVQDMDHENMFWYRQDPGLGLRLIYFSYDVKMKEKGDIPEGYSVSREKKERFSLILESASTNQTSMYLCASSIDRGEQYFGPGTRLTVT.

This clone has only a few counts. The chain has TRBV6-6 and TRBJ2-7; D is unresolved. V lost 2 bases, J lost 4 bases, and 12 bases lay in between. CDR1 is MNHNY, CDR2 SVGAGI, per germline (reference sequence). This CDR3 has 14 residues. This chain's CDR3 is CASSYKTPLYEQYF. The CDR3 DNA is TGTGCCAGCAGTTACAAAACGCCATTATACGAGCAGTACTTC.

The chain carries TRBV9 and TRBJ1-4; D is unclear. V dropped 7 bases and J dropped 4 bases, with 20 bases sitting between them. Germline values: CDR1 SGDLS, CDR2 YYNGEE. This CDR3 is 16 amino acids long. CDR3 DNA sequence: TGTGCCAGCTCGGACGGACGCCGGCCTAATAATGAAAAACTGTTTTTT. This encodes CASSDGRRPNNEKLFF.

This clone was observed a few times. The chain couples TRBV18 to TRBJ1-2; D remains unclear. Germline loops: CDR1 KGHSH, CDR2 LQKENI. This CDR3 comprises 13 residues. V gave up 6 bases and J gave up 2 bases, with 10 bases separating them. The chain's CDR3 is CASSGSLNYGYTF. DNA for the CDR3: TGTGCCAGCTCCGGGTCACTGAACTATGGCTACACCTTC. Variable domain in full (rest from reference TRBV18 and TRBJ1-2): NAGVMQNPRHLVRRRGQEARLRCSPMKGHSHVYWYRQLPEEGLKFMVYLQKENIIDESGMPKERFSAEFPKEGPSILRIQQVVRGDSAAYFCASSGSLNYGYTFGSGTRLTVV.